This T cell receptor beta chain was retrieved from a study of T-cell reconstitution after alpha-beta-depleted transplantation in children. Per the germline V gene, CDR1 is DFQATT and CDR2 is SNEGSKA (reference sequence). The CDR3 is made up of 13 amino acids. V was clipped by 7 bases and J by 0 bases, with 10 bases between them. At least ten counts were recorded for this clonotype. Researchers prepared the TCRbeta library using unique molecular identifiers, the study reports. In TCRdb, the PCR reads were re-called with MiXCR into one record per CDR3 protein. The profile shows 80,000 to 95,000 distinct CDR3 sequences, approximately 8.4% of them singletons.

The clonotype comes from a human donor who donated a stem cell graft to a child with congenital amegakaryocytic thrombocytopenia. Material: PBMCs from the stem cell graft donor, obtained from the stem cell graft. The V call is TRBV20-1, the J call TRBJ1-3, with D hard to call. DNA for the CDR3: TGCAGTGTCGTACACCTCTCTGGAAACACCATATATTTT. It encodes CSVVHLSGNTIYF.